Following are 22 T cell receptor beta chains from one sample sequenced in a study of blood T cell repertoires in COVID-19. This table comes from immunoSEQ multiplex PCR, and its TCRdb copy is limited to in-frame clones, with some not included. The profile shows hundreds of thousands of clones, roughly 85% of them singletons. The specimen sequenced was PBMCs or T cells enriched from blood (not recorded which). These receptors all come from a woman aged 40-49 years with acute COVID-19.

The V gene is TRBV4-1, the J gene TRBJ2-7, with a weak D call TRBD1 (5 bases). V lost 1 base to trimming and J lost 5 bases, with 12 bases between them. CDR1 and CDR2 (germline): MGHRA, YSYEKL. The CDR3 has 14 residues. CDR3 bases: TGCGCCAGCAGCCAAGGAAGGGGTACCCACGAGCAGTACTTC. Translated: CASSQGRGTHEQYF.

V and J are TRBV14 and TRBJ2-1, with D possibly TRBD1 on 6 matching bases. Germline V CDR1 and CDR2: SGHDN, FVKESK. The germline V and J ends were trimmed by 2 bases and 6 bases, with 20 bases remaining between them. The CDR3 is 17 amino acids. CDR3 amino acids: CASSQTQGKKAVNEQFF. In nucleotides, the CDR3 is TGTGCCAGCAGCCAAACACAGGGAAAAAAGGCAGTCAATGAGCAGTTCTTC.

This sequence joins TRBV29-1 and TRBJ1-2; a weak D match, TRBD1 (5 bases). The germline V gene encodes CDR1 SQVTM and CDR2 ANQGSEA. Between the trimmed V and J ends, which lost 7 bases and 5 bases, there was a span of 14 bases. This CDR3 contains 12 residues. The CDR3 protein is CSAQGTVYGYTF. CDR3 in DNA: TGCAGCGCTCAAGGGACTGTGTATGGCTACACCTTC.

This clone has only one observation. The V gene is TRBV28, the J gene TRBJ2-7, with 13 bases matching TRBD2. CDR1 and CDR2 (germline): MDHEN, SYDVKM. J was trimmed by 10 bases and V by 5 bases; bases with no gene match: 8. CDR3 size: 14 residues. The CDR3 spells CASSTGLAGIRQYF. The CDR3, as DNA: TGTGCCAGCAGTACGGGACTAGCGGGAATTCGACAGTACTTC.

The chain has TRBV12-3 or TRBV12-4 and TRBJ2-3; perhaps TRBD1 as D (6 bases). The ends were cut back, 5 bases at V and 5 bases at J, with 11 bases in the middle. The CDR3 loop spans 13 amino acids. CDR3 bases: TGTGCCAGCAGTAACGGCAGGGGAGATACGCAGTATTTT. Its translation is CASSNGRGDTQYF.

This rearrangement joins TRBV15 to TRBJ2-1; TRBD2 matches at 7 bases. The trim removed 0 bases at V and 5 bases at J, leaving 13 bases unmatched. The length of the CDR3 is 18 residues. Germline CDR1 LNHNV, CDR2 YYDKDF (reference sequence). The CDR3 is CATSRDGALADRDNEQFF. CDR3 nucleotide sequence: TGTGCCACCAGCAGAGATGGGGCCCTAGCGGATAGAGACAATGAGCAGTTCTTC.

This clone was picked up many times. CDR3 coding DNA: TGTGCCAGCAGTCCCTCGGGAGAGGCCATCTACGAGCAGTACTTC. Translated, it gives CASSPSGEAIYEQYF. The chain employs TRBV6-2 or TRBV6-3 and TRBJ2-7, with a tentative D call TRBD2 (6 bases). The CDR3 runs 15 residues. The V end was cut by 5 bases, the J end by 3 bases, with 17 bases between. CDR1 MNHEY and CDR2 SVGEGT come from the germline V gene.

The chain joins TRBV2 to TRBJ2-7; possibly TRBD2 for D (6 bases). Germline lookup yields CDR1 SNHLY and CDR2 FYNNEI. The CDR3 covers 12 residues. Between the trimmed V and J ends, which lost 4 bases and 6 bases, there was a span of 10 bases. CDR3 sequence (DNA): TGTGCCAGCAGTGGCGGGGCGGGCGAGCAGTACTTC. Translated, it gives CASSGGAGEQYF.

The chain carries TRBV10-2 and TRBJ1-1; no reliable D call. V was cut by 3 bases and J by 1 base, with 21 bases left in between. Germline values: CDR1 WSHSY, CDR2 SAAADI. CDR3 size: 18 residues. CDR3 bases: TGCGCCAGCAGTGAAGCCCGGCCGGGTCCGCGGGAGAACACTGAAGCTTTCTTT. Its translation is CASSEARPGPRENTEAFF.

The chain uses TRBV24-1 and TRBJ2-1, with TRBD2 matching 7 bases. The CDR3 consists of 17 residues. With V trimmed by 3 bases and J by 7 bases, 14 bases remained unmatched. The germline gives CDR1 KGHDR, CDR2 SFDVKD. For the CDR3, the DNA is TGTGCCACCAGTGATACTACGGCTAGCGGCTGGGGGAATGAGCAGTTCTTC. This codes for CATSDTTASGWGNEQFF.

In regard to this clone: Other DNA sequences in this sample translate to the same CDR3. This chain joins TRBV12-3 or TRBV12-4 and TRBJ2-7; D is unresolved. Trimming cost V 0 bases and J 0 bases, with 3 bases left between them. The CDR3 spans 13 residues. The CDR3 here is CASSLASSYEQYF. CDR3 DNA: TGTGCCAGCAGTTTAGCCAGCTCCTACGAGCAGTACTTC.

The chain links TRBV6-5 to TRBJ2-7; 11 positions agree with TRBD2. The CDR3 extends over 14 amino acids. CDR1 and CDR2 (germline): MNHEY, SVGAGI. V lost 7 bases to trimming and J lost 4 bases; unmatched junction nucleotides: 6. DNA of the CDR3: TGTGCCAGCACCCCCGGGACTAGCGGATACGAGCAGTACTTC. It yields the protein CASTPGTSGYEQYF.

In this sample, this clone turned up once. The V and J genes are TRBV2 and TRBJ1-2; D is ambiguous. With 6 bases removed from V and 0 bases from J, the gap between germline ends came to 8 bases. CDR1 is SNHLY, CDR2 FYNNEI, per germline. The CDR3 sequence is 13 residues long. CDR3 amino acids: CASSPNTNYGYTF. CDR3 DNA: TGTGCCAGCAGCCCCAACACTAACTATGGCTACACCTTC.

On this clone itself: The junction shows a germline mismatch at one end, possibly a read error. V usage is TRBV28 and J usage is TRBJ2-1, with 13 bases matching TRBD2. Germline-derived CDR1 and CDR2 are MDHEN and SYDVKM. The CDR3 length is 15 residues. Here the CDR3 reads CASSPQTGMTSGRIF. DNA for the CDR3: TGTGCCAGCAGCCCCCAGACAGGAATGACTAGCGGGAGGATCTTC.

In the case of this clone: The same CDR3 is also encoded by other DNA sequences in this sample. The chain is built from TRBV7-8 and TRBJ2-1; D not resolved. Trimming left V 3 bases short and J 7 bases short, with 4 bases between. CDR1 and CDR2 from the germline V gene are SGHVS and FQNEAQ. This CDR3 region has 11 residues. Written as DNA, the CDR3 is TGTGCCAGCAGCTTCAGGAATGAGCAGTTCTTC. It specifies CASSFRNEQFF.

The genes are TRBV28 and TRBJ2-7, with 9 positions matching TRBD1. V lost 5 bases, J lost 6 bases, and 11 bases stayed unmatched. Germline V lookup: CDR1 MDHEN, CDR2 SYDVKM. The CDR3 consists of 15 residues. The CDR3 bases are TGTGCCAGCAGTGACGGCCGGGACAGGGCGTTCGAGCAGTACTTC. This codes for CASSDGRDRAFEQYF.

The rearrangement uses TRBV11-2 and TRBJ2-4, with D perhaps TRBD1 (7 bases). The V and J ends lost 1 base and 7 bases respectively, with 8 bases between them. The germline CDR1 and CDR2 sequences are SGHAT and FQNNGV. This CDR3 spans 13 amino acids. CDR3 region: CASSLAGGNIQYF. The CDR3 region has the DNA TGTGCCAGCAGCTTAGCAGGGGGGAACATTCAGTACTTC.

This clone was observed many times. V gene TRBV28 combines with J gene TRBJ2-1, with 7 bases lining up with TRBD2. In germline, CDR1 is MDHEN, CDR2 SYDVKM. The CDR3 covers 14 residues. Trimming removed 5 bases from V and 6 bases from J; junction bases left unmatched: 7. CDR3 sequence (DNA): TGTGCCAGCAGTCCCCCCGCTAGCGGCAATGAGCAGTTCTTC. It codes for CASSPPASGNEQFF. Filled out from reference TRBV28 and TRBJ2-1, the complete variable domain reads DVKVTQSSRYLVKRTGEKVFLECVQDMDHENMFWYRQDPGLGLRLIYFSYDVKMKEKGDIPEGYSVSREKKERFSLILESASTNQTSMYLCASSPPASGNEQFFGPGTRLTVL.

The rearrangement joins TRBV11-3 to TRBJ2-1; D uncertain. Germline V gene sequence: CDR1 SGHNT, CDR2 YENEEA. This CDR3 has 12 residues. With 5 bases removed from V and 8 bases from J, the gap between germline ends came to 10 bases. The CDR3 nucleotides read TGTGCCAGCAGCAGTGACACCGATGAGCAGTTCTTC. This translates into CASSSDTDEQFF.

Written as DNA, the CDR3 is TGCGCCAGCAGCCCTGGGGGCAAGTCAGATACGCAGTATTTT. The encoded protein is CASSPGGKSDTQYF. The V and J genes are TRBV5-1 and TRBJ2-3, with D maybe TRBD1 (6 bases). CDR1 and CDR2 (germline): SGHRS, YFSETQ. Trimming took off 4 bases at V and 4 bases at J, with 13 bases between the two ends. CDR3 length: 14 residues.

This sequence joins TRBV6-5 and TRBJ2-1; a weak D match, TRBD1 (5 bases). The V end lost 8 bases, the J end lost 5 bases, and 13 bases lay between the germline ends. This CDR3 comprises 13 residues. CDR1 is MNHEY and CDR2 is SVGAGI in the germline V gene. CDR3 coding DNA: TGTGCCAGCCGAGGATGGGGCGACAATGAGCAGTTCTTC. It codes for CASRGWGDNEQFF.

V usage is TRBV5-6 and J usage is TRBJ2-1; 7 bases are shared with TRBD2. The CDR3 length is 16 residues. CDR1 SGHDT and CDR2 YYEEEE come from the germline V gene. V trimming: 3 bases; J trimming: 3 bases; junction bases outside the gene matches: 9. The CDR3 loop reads CASSWGTSGVYNEQFF. For the CDR3, the DNA is TGTGCCAGCAGCTGGGGGACCAGCGGGGTCTACAATGAGCAGTTCTTC.